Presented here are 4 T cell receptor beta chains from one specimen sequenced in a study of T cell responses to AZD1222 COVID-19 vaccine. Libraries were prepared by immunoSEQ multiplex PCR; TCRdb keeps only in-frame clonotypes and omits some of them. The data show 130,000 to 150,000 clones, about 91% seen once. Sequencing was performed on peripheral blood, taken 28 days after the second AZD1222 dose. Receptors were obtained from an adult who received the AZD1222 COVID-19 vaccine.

The CDR3 region has the DNA TGTGCCAGCAGCCCGGGACTAGCGGGAGGGCAGTATTTT. Translating gives CASSPGLAGGQYF. V and J are TRBV3-1 (or the pseudogene TRBV3-2) and TRBJ2-3; 15 bases agree with TRBD2. Germline lookup yields CDR1 LGHDT and CDR2 YNNKEL (reference sequence). The junction had 1 base not matched to a gene; V was cut back by 4 bases and J by 11 bases. The CDR3 is made up of 13 amino acids.

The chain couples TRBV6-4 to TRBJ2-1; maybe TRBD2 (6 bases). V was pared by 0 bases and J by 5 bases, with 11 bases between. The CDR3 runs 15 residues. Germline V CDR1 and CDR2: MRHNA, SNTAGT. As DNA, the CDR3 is TGTGCCAGCAGTGACTCCAGGACTACAAACAATGAGCAGTTCTTC. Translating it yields CASSDSRTTNNEQFF.

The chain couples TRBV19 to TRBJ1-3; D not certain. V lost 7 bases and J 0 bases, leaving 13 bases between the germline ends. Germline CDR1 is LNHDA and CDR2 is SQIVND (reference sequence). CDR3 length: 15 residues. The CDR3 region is CASMWSRSSGNTIYF. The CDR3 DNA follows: TGTGCCAGTATGTGGAGTAGGAGCTCTGGAAACACCATATATTTT.

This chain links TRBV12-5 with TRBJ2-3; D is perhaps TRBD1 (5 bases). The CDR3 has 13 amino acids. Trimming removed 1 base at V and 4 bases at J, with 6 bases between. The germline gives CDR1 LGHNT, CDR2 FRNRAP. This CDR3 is CASGLAGSDTQYF. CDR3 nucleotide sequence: TGTGCTAGTGGTTTGGCAGGGTCAGATACGCAGTATTTT.